This TCR beta chain was found in a study of CD8 T cells in Susac syndrome. CD8+ and CD4+ T cells circulating in blood were sequenced for TCR beta. The multiple sclerosis controls were treatment-naive patients, and their relapsing-remitting disease was stable or active. Through negative isolation, CD4+ and CD8+ T cells were obtained, while TEMRA cells were enriched using FACS. Trimming pared 2 bases from V and 6 bases from J, leaving 11 bases between. CDR1 is GTSNPN and CDR2 is SVGIG in the germline V gene (reference sequence). CDR3 length: 12 residues. The RNA, 0.5 to 1 ug, was put through reverse transcription using random hexamers. The TCR beta CDR3 was amplified by immunoSEQ multiplex PCR across 54 Vbeta, 13 Jbeta. TCRdb reprocessed the immunoSEQ multiplex PCR reads with MiXCR, giving one entry per CDR3 protein. This table has 150,000 to 250,000 distinct CDR3 sequences, roughly 96% appearing once.

The receptor was isolated from a human donor with multiple sclerosis. This chain connects TRBV30 to TRBJ2-7; a possible D gene is TRBD2 (5 bases). Sample: CD4+ T cells from PBMCs. CDR3 residues: CAWSRGPGEQYF. CDR3 bases: TGTGCCTGGAGTCGCGGGCCGGGCGAGCAGTACTTC. The variable domain in full, with the rest retrieved from reference TRBV30 and TRBJ2-7, is SQTIHQWPATLVQPVGSPLSLECTVEGTSNPNLYWYRQAAGRGLQLLFYSVGIGQISSEVPQNLSASRPQDRQFILSSKKLLLSDSGFYLCAWSRGPGEQYFGPGTRLTVT.